This T cell receptor (beta chain) emerged from a study of blood T cell repertoires in COVID-19. About the research overall: Samples taken during acute and convalescent COVID-19 were collected in the United States, Italy and Spain.

The data were produced by immunoSEQ multiplex PCR, yet TCRdb's version contains in-frame clones alone and is incomplete. The sample carries under 200,000 clones, around 84% recorded once. Trimming left V 0 bases short and J 0 bases short, with 7 bases between. Germline V gene data show CDR1 as SGHRS and CDR2 as YFSETQ. This CDR3 is built from 15 residues. What was sequenced was peripheral blood. The rearrangement uses TRBV5-1 and TRBJ1-5; D is perhaps TRBD1 (5 bases). The origin of this receptor is a woman of 80 years or more with acute or convalescent COVID-19. The CDR3, as DNA: TGCGCCAGCAGCTTGGAGGGGTATAGCAATCAGCCCCAGCATTTT. Its protein product is CASSLEGYSNQPQHF. Full variable domain (missing parts from reference TRBV5-1 and TRBJ1-5): KAGVTQTPRYLIKTRGQQVTLSCSPISGHRSVSWYQQTPGQGLQFLFEYFSETQRNKGNFPGRFSGRQFSNSRSEMNVSTLELGDSALYLCASSLEGYSNQPQHFGDGTRLSIL.